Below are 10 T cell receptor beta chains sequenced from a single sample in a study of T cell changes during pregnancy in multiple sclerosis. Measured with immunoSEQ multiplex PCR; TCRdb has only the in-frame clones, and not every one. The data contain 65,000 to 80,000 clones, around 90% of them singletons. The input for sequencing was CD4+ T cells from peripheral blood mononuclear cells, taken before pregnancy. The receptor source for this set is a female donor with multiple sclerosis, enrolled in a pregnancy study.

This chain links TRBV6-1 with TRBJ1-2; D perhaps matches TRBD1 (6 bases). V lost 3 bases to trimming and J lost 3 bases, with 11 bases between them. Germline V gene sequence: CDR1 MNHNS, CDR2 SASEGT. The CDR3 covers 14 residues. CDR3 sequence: CASSDAGGHYGYTF. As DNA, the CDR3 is TGTGCCAGCAGTGACGCCGGGGGGCACTATGGCTACACCTTC.

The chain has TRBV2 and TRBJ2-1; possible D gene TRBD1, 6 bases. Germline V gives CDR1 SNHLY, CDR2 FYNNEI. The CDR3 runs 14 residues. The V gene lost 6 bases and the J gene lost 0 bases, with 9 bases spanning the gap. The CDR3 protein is CASRGQSSYNEQFF. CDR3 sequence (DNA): TGTGCCAGCAGAGGACAGAGCTCCTACAATGAGCAGTTCTTC.

DNA of the CDR3: TGTGCCAGCAGTCGCCTGACAAACCCGAACACTGAAGCTTTCTTT. This codes for CASSRLTNPNTEAFF. The chain recombines TRBV27 with TRBJ1-1; D unclear. Germline V gives CDR1 MNHEY, CDR2 SMNVEV (reference sequence). CDR3 length: 15 amino acids. The germline V and J ends were trimmed by 5 bases and 1 base, with 14 bases remaining between them.

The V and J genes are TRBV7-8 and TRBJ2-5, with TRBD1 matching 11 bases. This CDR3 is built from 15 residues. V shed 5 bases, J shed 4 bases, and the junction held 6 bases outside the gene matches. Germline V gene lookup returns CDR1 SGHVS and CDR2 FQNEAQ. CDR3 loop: CASSTGQGAGETQYF. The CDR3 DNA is TGTGCCAGCAGCACCGGACAGGGGGCAGGAGAGACCCAGTACTTC.

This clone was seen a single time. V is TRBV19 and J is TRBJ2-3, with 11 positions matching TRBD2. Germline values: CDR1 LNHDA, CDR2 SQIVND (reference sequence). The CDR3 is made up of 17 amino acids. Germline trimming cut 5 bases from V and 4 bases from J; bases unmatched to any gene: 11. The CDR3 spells CASSATLLAGVADTQYF. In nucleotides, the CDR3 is TGTGCCAGTAGTGCCACCTTACTAGCGGGAGTGGCAGATACGCAGTATTTT.

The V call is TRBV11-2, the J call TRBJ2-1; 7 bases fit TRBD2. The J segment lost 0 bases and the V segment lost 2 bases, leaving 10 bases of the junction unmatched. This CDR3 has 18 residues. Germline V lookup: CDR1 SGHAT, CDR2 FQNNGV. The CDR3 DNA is TGTGCCAGCAGCTTAAGTAGAGGGGCGGGAGACTCCTACAATGAGCAGTTCTTC. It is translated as CASSLSRGAGDSYNEQFF. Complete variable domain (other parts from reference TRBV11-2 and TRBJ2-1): EAGVAQSPRYKIIEKRQSVAFWCNPISGHATLYWYQQILGQGPKLLIQFQNNGVVDDSQLPKDRFSAERLKGVDSTLKIQPAKLEDSAVYLCASSLSRGAGDSYNEQFFGPGTRLTVL.

The CDR3 nucleotides are TGTGCCAGTAGCGGGAGCAACGTGGAGACCCAGTACTTC. Protein sequence: CASSGSNVETQYF. The chain uses TRBV6-5 and TRBJ2-5, with 9 bases identical to TRBD2. This CDR3 has 13 amino acids. V dropped 9 bases and J dropped 5; count of bases not matched to a gene: 7. Germline loops: CDR1 MNHEY, CDR2 SVGAGI.

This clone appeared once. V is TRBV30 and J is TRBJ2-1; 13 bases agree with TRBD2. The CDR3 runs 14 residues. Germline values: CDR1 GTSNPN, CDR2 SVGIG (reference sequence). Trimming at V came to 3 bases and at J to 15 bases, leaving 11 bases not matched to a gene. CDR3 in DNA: TGTGCCTGGAGGCACTCCGGGACTAGCGGGGCGTTGTTCTTC. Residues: CAWRHSGTSGALFF.

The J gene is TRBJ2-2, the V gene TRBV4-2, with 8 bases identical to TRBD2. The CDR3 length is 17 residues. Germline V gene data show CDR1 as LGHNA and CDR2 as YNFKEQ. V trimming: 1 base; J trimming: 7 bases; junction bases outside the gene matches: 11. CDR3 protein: CASSQGRTSGGDGELFF. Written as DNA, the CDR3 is TGTGCCAGCAGCCAAGGTCGAACTAGCGGAGGAGACGGGGAGCTGTTTTTT.

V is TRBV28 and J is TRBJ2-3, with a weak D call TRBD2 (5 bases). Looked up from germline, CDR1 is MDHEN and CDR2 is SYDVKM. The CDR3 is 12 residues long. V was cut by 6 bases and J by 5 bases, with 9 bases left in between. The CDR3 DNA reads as TGTGCCAGCAGCTTAGGAGGAGATACGCAGTATTTT. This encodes CASSLGGDTQYF.